This TCR beta chain was sequenced for a study of blood T cells in healthy people across ages. Points from the study as a whole: Using unsorted PBMCs precluded a conclusive naive versus antigen-experienced comparison. Possibly confounding the expanded clonotype changes was the fact that donor CMV status was unknown.

The CDR3 totals 14 residues. The germline V gene has CDR1 MGHRA and CDR2 YSYEKL. V was pared by 1 base and J by 8 bases, with 12 bases between. As regards this clonotype: Its antigen is currently unknown.

A second PCR of roughly 7 to 11 cycles used a sample-barcoded 5' primer and a J-beta primer mix. Using its own MiXCR run on the 5' RACE reads, TCRdb lists one record per CDR3 protein. The sample lists 1.5 million or so distinct CDR3 sequences; roughly 43% were seen once. The V call is TRBV4-1, the J call TRBJ2-1, with D perhaps assigned TRBD1 or TRBD2 (6 bases each). Sequencing was done on a sample of blood. The TCR was taken from a woman younger than 35 in good health. CDR3 in amino acids: CASSQGSGGDEQFF. Written as DNA, the CDR3 is TGCGCCAGCAGCCAAGGATCCGGGGGCGATGAGCAGTTCTTC.